The T cell receptor (beta chain) described here comes from a study of T-cell reconstitution after alpha-beta-depleted transplantation in children. The study, taken as a whole, reports: It was surviving recipient T cells and thymic progenitors that gave some patients high TCRbeta diversity at day 60. Alpha-beta T cells about two months after transplant reportedly derived from several hundred expanded graft clones.

There are a few counts of this clonotype. What it binds is unknown. The J segment lost 0 bases and the V segment lost 6 bases, leaving 9 bases of the junction unmatched. The CDR3 is 18 residues long. Germline assignment: CDR1 MNHEY and CDR2 SVGEGT. Unique molecular identifiers were incorporated into the prepared TCRbeta library. A single record per CDR3 protein comes from TCRdb applying MiXCR to the PCR reads. This table has 200,000 to 300,000 distinct CDR3 sequences, 20% to 30% appearing once. This TCR came from a girl aged 2 to 9 with Fanconi anemia, due to receive a stem cell transplant. The sample was PBMCs, taken before TCRalphabeta/CD19-depleted stem cell transplant. The chain joins TRBV6-2 or TRBV6-3 to TRBJ2-1; 12 bases fit TRBD2. The CDR3 spells CASSPRTSGVSSYNEQFF. CDR3 sequence (DNA): TGTGCCAGCAGCCCAAGGACTAGCGGGGTTAGCTCCTACAATGAGCAGTTCTTC.